The 27 T cell receptor beta chains in this list originate from one sample, sequenced in a study of Ad26.COV2.S vaccination and SARS-CoV-2 variants. Treatment in this sample: roughly 20 received Ad26.COV2.S at low or high dose, single or two shots; 5 received placebo; per-sample allocation not given. Material that was analyzed had been drawn on day 63 after the first vaccine or placebo injection. Measured with immunoSEQ multiplex PCR; TCRdb has only the in-frame clones, and not every one. The table has roughly 380,000 clones, around 87% seen once; the top ten hold around 3.7%. Specimen: peripheral blood, collected in a trial of Ad26.COV2.S vaccine versus placebo. The receptors originated from a person between 18 and 60 years old who received the Ad26.COV2.S COVID-19 vaccine or a placebo.

The V gene is TRBV11-2, the J gene TRBJ1-1; unclear D gene. CDR1 is SGHAT, CDR2 FQNNGV, per germline. The CDR3 length is 14 residues. V lost 5 bases, J lost 0 bases, and 10 bases lay in between. The CDR3 loop reads CASSTHRLNTEAFF. CDR3 coding DNA: TGTGCCAGCAGCACCCACAGACTGAACACTGAAGCTTTCTTT.

The V call is TRBV24-1, the J call TRBJ2-7; the D is unclear. The CDR3 runs to 14 residues. Germline CDR1 and CDR2: KGHDR and SFDVKD. Deletions cut 8 bases from V and 3 bases from J, with 16 bases between. CDR3 loop: CATTIQRPVYEQYF. In DNA, the CDR3 is TGTGCCACCACCATACAGAGGCCGGTCTACGAGCAGTACTTC.

The gene calls are TRBV3-1 (or the pseudogene TRBV3-2) and TRBJ2-3; 8 bases fit TRBD2. Trimming cost V 0 bases and J 0 bases; bases outside gene matches: 8. This CDR3 comprises 18 residues. Looked up from germline, CDR1 is LGHDT and CDR2 is YNNKEL (reference sequence). The CDR3 coding sequence is TGTGCCAGCAGCCAAGATAGGGTGCGGGGGGCTAGCACAGATACGCAGTATTTT. Translation: CASSQDRVRGASTDTQYF.

The chain uses TRBV24-1 and TRBJ1-2; D gene uncertain. Per the germline V gene, CDR1 is KGHDR and CDR2 is SFDVKD. The CDR3 length is 14 residues. V was clipped by 3 bases and J by 0 bases, with 7 bases between them. The CDR3 region is CATSDGLTNYGYTF. Written as DNA, the CDR3 is TGTGCCACCAGTGATGGACTTACTAACTATGGCTACACCTTC.

The V gene is TRBV4-1, the J gene TRBJ2-1; D assignment may be TRBD1 or TRBD2 (6 bases each). V gave up 1 base and J gave up 5 bases, with 12 bases separating them. The length of the CDR3 is 15 residues. Germline V lookup: CDR1 MGHRA, CDR2 YSYEKL. The CDR3 bases are TGCGCCAGCAGCCAAGTTTGGGGGGCGGACAATGAGCAGTTCTTC. Its protein is CASSQVWGADNEQFF.

This chain connects TRBV18 to TRBJ2-3, with D perhaps matching TRBD2 (7 bases). Looked up from germline, CDR1 is KGHSH and CDR2 is LQKENI. CDR3 size: 13 residues. V was clipped by 2 bases and J by 6 bases, with 9 bases between them. This chain's CDR3 is CASSPAGADTQYF. Written as DNA, the CDR3 is TGTGCCAGCTCACCAGCGGGGGCGGATACGCAGTATTTT.

The rearrangement joins TRBV19 to TRBJ2-2; 11 positions agree with TRBD2. This CDR3 region has 17 residues. Germline CDR1 reads LNHDA; CDR2 reads SQIVND (reference sequence). Unmatched junction bases numbered 9, after V lost 3 bases and J lost 6 bases. The DNA for the CDR3 is TGTGCCAGTAGTATCCCCCCGGTAGCGGGGGGGCCCGGGGAGCTGTTTTTT. Translated, it gives CASSIPPVAGGPGELFF. Full variable domain (remainder filled in from reference TRBV19 and TRBJ2-2): DGGITQSPKYLFRKEGQNVTLSCEQNLNHDAMYWYRQDPGQGLRLIYYSQIVNDFQKGDIAEGYSVSREKKESFPLTVTSAQKNPTAFYLCASSIPPVAGGPGELFFGEGSRLTVL.

This chain uses TRBV6-1 with TRBJ2-2; no firm D call. The CDR3 sequence is 12 residues long. The germline V gene encodes CDR1 MNHNS and CDR2 SASEGT. V lost 3 bases to trimming and J lost 3 bases, with 2 bases between them. CDR3 in amino acids: CASSDYTGELFF. The CDR3 DNA follows: TGTGCCAGCAGTGATTACACCGGGGAGCTGTTTTTT.

This chain connects TRBV6-5 to TRBJ2-5, with D perhaps TRBD1 (5 bases). The CDR3 sequence is 15 residues long. Trimming left V 0 bases short and J 2 bases short, with 10 bases between. The germline V gene has CDR1 MNHEY and CDR2 SVGAGI. CDR3 DNA sequence: TGTGCCAGCAGTTACTCGACAGACATTCAAGAGACCCAGTACTTC. This encodes CASSYSTDIQETQYF.

The chain combines TRBV6-2 or TRBV6-3 with TRBJ2-2; D unresolved. The CDR3 sequence is 15 residues long. Germline loops: CDR1 MNHEY, CDR2 SVGEGT. V was cut by 3 bases and J by 10 bases, with 18 bases left in between. The CDR3 here is CASSYPHRTVAELFF. DNA of the CDR3: TGTGCCAGCAGTTATCCCCACCGGACCGTAGCGGAGCTGTTTTTT.

CDR3: CASKSGGNQPQHF. Written as DNA, the CDR3 is TGTGCCTCCAAATCCGGGGGCAATCAGCCCCAGCATTTT. The chain uses TRBV30 and TRBJ1-5; unclear D gene. Per germline, CDR1 GTSNPN and CDR2 SVGIG (reference sequence). V lost 7 bases and J 2 bases, leaving 12 bases between the germline ends. The CDR3 is 13 amino acids.

V is TRBV10-3 and J is TRBJ1-3, with D possibly TRBD1 on 5 matching bases. The CDR3 is 15 amino acids. Between the trimmed V and J ends, which lost 3 bases and 0 bases, there was a span of 9 bases. The germline CDR1 and CDR2 sequences are ENHRY and SYGVKD. The CDR3 nucleotides read TGTGCCATCAGTGATAACAGGCCCTCTGGAAACACCATATATTTT. Its protein is CAISDNRPSGNTIYF.

In DNA, the CDR3 is TGCGCCAGCAGCCAAGAACCTAGCGGGGGCTACGAGCAGTACTTC. This encodes CASSQEPSGGYEQYF. The rearrangement uses TRBV4-1 and TRBJ2-7; the match to TRBD2 covers 10 bases. The ends lost 0 bases at V and 3 bases at J; junction bases unmatched: 2. Germline V gene data show CDR1 as MGHRA and CDR2 as YSYEKL. The CDR3 is made up of 15 amino acids.

This chain joins TRBV14 and TRBJ1-6; D remains ambiguous. The V end was cut by 1 base, the J end by 5 bases, with 6 bases between. The CDR3 totals 14 residues. CDR1 SGHDN and CDR2 FVKESK come from the germline V gene. CDR3 protein: CASSQGAHNSPLHF. The DNA for the CDR3 is TGTGCCAGCAGCCAAGGTGCGCATAATTCACCCCTCCACTTT.

This clone was seen just once. This chain joins TRBV5-4 and TRBJ2-5, with D perhaps TRBD2 (6 bases). The germline V and J ends were trimmed by 3 bases and 6 bases, with 12 bases remaining between them. The CDR3 extends over 13 amino acids. Per germline, CDR1 SGHNT and CDR2 YYREEE (reference sequence). The CDR3, as DNA: TGTGCCAGCAGCTCGCCGGGGGTGAAGACCCAGTACTTC. It yields the protein CASSSPGVKTQYF.

The gene calls are TRBV18 and TRBJ1-1; no definite D call. The CDR3 extends over 14 amino acids. CDR1 and CDR2 from the germline V gene are KGHSH and LQKENI. V was shortened by 1 base and J by 4 bases, with 10 bases between the two germline ends. CDR3 DNA sequence: TGTGCCAGCTCACCACGTGAGCGAACCACTGAAGCTTTCTTT. Translation gives CASSPRERTTEAFF.

The table lists this clone with a count of one. The chain carries TRBV21-1 and TRBJ2-2; the table gives TRBD2 as D, unverified against the DNA. TRBV21-1 is listed as a pseudogene. CDR3 size: 15 residues. CDR3 in DNA: TGTGCCAGCAGCAAAGGATCCGGGAACACCGGGGAGCTGTTTTTT. This gives the protein CASSKGSGNTGELFF.

J is TRBJ2-6 and V is TRBV2; TRBD1 matches 12 bases. Trimming at V came to 7 bases and at J to 1 base, leaving 11 bases not matched to a gene. From germline, CDR1 is SNHLY and CDR2 FYNNEI. The CDR3 consists of 19 residues. This CDR3 reads CASNHLGGQGASGANVLTF. The CDR3 DNA reads TGTGCCAGCAATCATCTTGGGGGACAGGGGGCGTCTGGGGCCAACGTCCTGACTTTC.

The gene calls are TRBV5-6 and TRBJ1-5, with 7 bases lining up with TRBD1. The germline V gene has CDR1 SGHDT and CDR2 YYEEEE. The ends lost 4 bases at V and 0 bases at J; junction bases unmatched: 4. CDR3 length: 15 residues. CDR3 amino acids: CASSPGQPSNQPQHF. The CDR3 DNA is TGTGCCAGCAGCCCGGGACAGCCTAGCAATCAGCCCCAGCATTTT.

The gene calls are TRBV7-2 and TRBJ1-2, with D tentatively TRBD1 (6 bases). Germline CDR1 SGHTA, CDR2 FQGNSA. Between the trimmed V and J ends, which lost 4 bases and 0 bases, there was a span of 18 bases. This CDR3 is built from 17 residues. The CDR3 spells CASSSTSYREANYGYTF. The CDR3 DNA reads as TGTGCCAGCAGCTCAACCTCCTACAGGGAGGCTAACTATGGCTACACCTTC.

CDR3 coding DNA: TGCGCCAGCAGCCAGGGCCCGTCAGACTACACCTTC. Protein product: CASSQGPSDYTF. This chain joins TRBV4-1 and TRBJ1-2; D remains ambiguous. Between the trimmed V and J ends, which lost 3 bases and 10 bases, there was a span of 12 bases. The germline V gene encodes CDR1 MGHRA and CDR2 YSYEKL. The CDR3 totals 12 residues.

The V gene is TRBV7-6, the J gene TRBJ2-5; D is ambiguous. Germline V gene sequence: CDR1 SGHVS, CDR2 FNYEAQ. The V end was cut by 3 bases, the J end by 4 bases, with 3 bases between. The CDR3 is 11 amino acids. CDR3 DNA sequence: TGTGCCAGCAGCTTTCGAGAGACCCAGTACTTC. This translates into CASSFRETQYF.

The chain employs TRBV12-3 or TRBV12-4 and TRBJ2-2; the D is unclear. The ends were cut back, 3 bases at V and 3 bases at J, with 5 bases in the middle. The CDR3 contains 13 residues. The CDR3 here is CASSFLDTGELFF. The CDR3 DNA follows: TGTGCCAGCAGTTTTTTGGACACCGGGGAGCTGTTTTTT.

The count of this clone is one. The J gene is TRBJ1-2, the V gene TRBV7-2; 8 bases line up with TRBD1. J was trimmed by 4 bases and V by 2 bases; bases with no gene match: 3. The length of the CDR3 is 14 residues. Germline assignment: CDR1 SGHTA and CDR2 FQGNSA. CDR3 coding DNA: TGTGCCAGCAGCTTACAGGGGGCGCTCTATGGCTACACCTTC. Translating gives CASSLQGALYGYTF.

The gene calls are TRBV12-5 and TRBJ2-7, with 7 positions matching TRBD2. V trimming: 2 bases; J trimming: 3 bases; junction bases outside the gene matches: 10. CDR1 and CDR2 from the germline V gene are LGHNT and FRNRAP. The CDR3 totals 16 residues. Written as DNA, the CDR3 is TGTGCTAGTGGTTTGACCGACGGGGGGATATACTACGAGCAGTACTTC. It yields the protein CASGLTDGGIYYEQYF. The full variable domain, completed using reference TRBV12-5 and TRBJ2-7, is DARVTQTPRHKVTEMGQEVTMRCQPILGHNTVFWYRQTMMQGLELLAYFRNRAPLDDSGMPKDRFSAEMPDATLATLKIQPSEPRDSAVYFCASGLTDGGIYYEQYFGPGTRLTVT.

The rearrangement joins TRBV11-3 to TRBJ2-3; possible D gene TRBD1, 5 bases. CDR3 length: 15 residues. V lost 5 bases and J 3 bases, leaving 15 bases between the germline ends. Germline V gene lookup returns CDR1 SGHNT and CDR2 YENEEA. CDR3: CASSARQGSTDTQYF. DNA for the CDR3: TGTGCCAGCAGCGCCCGGCAGGGAAGTACAGATACGCAGTATTTT.

A few counts support this clone. The chain combines TRBV7-9 with TRBJ1-3; unclear D gene. Per germline, CDR1 SEHNR and CDR2 FQNEAQ (reference sequence). Trimming removed 7 bases from V and 7 bases from J, with 8 bases in between. The CDR3 is 11 residues long. This CDR3 is CASIQGNTIYF. Written as DNA, the CDR3 is TGTGCCAGCATCCAAGGGAACACCATATATTTT.